In its sample, the clone carrying this TCR beta chain was seen once. As yet, its antigen is unknown. V was clipped by 1 base and J by 0 bases, with 19 bases between them. The CDR3 contains 19 residues. The record originates from a study of CD8 T cells in ankylosing spondylitis. Overall study results and limits: The clones that were linked to disease were reported to be significantly enriched in matched synovial fluid samples from ankylosing spondylitis patients. Ankylosing spondylitis blood appeared to carry a characteristic TCR beta motif of roughly 8 highly homologous variants.

One entry per CDR3 protein, called by TCRdb with MiXCR from the 5' RACE reads. The sample records approximately 540,000 distinct CDR3 sequences, approximately 11% being singletons. This TCR was sampled from a male donor with ankylosing spondylitis. Sequencing used blood, either unsorted or a sorted T cell fraction (not recorded which). The chain recombines TRBV12-3 or TRBV12-4 with TRBJ2-1; perhaps TRBD1 as D (7 bases). The DNA for the CDR3 is TGTGCCAGCAGTTTAGATATCCTCAGGGGGGAAAGCTCCTACAATGAGCAGTTCTTC. Amino acid sequence: CASSLDILRGESSYNEQFF.